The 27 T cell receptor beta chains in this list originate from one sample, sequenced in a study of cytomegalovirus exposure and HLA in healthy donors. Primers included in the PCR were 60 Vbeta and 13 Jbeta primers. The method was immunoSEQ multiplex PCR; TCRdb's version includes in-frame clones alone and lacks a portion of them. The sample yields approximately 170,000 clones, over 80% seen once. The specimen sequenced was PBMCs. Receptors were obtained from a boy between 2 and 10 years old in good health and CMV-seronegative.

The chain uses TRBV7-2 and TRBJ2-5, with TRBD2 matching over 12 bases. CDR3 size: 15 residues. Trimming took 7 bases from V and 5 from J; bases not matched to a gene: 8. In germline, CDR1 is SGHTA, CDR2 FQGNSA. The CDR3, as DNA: TGTGCCAGCACCCCTAGCGGGAGGGCCTCGGAGACCCAGTACTTC. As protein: CASTPSGRASETQYF.

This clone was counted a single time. The CDR3 sequence: CASSLQGLAGGDEQFF. As DNA, the CDR3 is TGTGCCAGCAGTTTACAAGGACTAGCGGGGGGAGATGAGCAGTTCTTC. V gene TRBV27 combines with J gene TRBJ2-1; 14 bases align to TRBD2. The CDR3 totals 16 residues. The ends lost 2 bases at V and 8 bases at J; junction bases unmatched: 5. Germline loops: CDR1 MNHEY, CDR2 SMNVEV (reference sequence).

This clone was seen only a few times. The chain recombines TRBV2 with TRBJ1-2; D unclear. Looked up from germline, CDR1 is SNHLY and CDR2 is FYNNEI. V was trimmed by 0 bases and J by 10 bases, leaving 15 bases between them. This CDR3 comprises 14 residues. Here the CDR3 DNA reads TGTGCCAGCAGTGAAGCCCGACTAGGGTGGGACTACACCTTC. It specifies CASSEARLGWDYTF.

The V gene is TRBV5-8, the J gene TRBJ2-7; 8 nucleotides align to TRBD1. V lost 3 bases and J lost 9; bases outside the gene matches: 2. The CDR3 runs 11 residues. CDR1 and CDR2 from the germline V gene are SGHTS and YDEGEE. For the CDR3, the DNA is TGTGCCAGCAGCTGGACAGGGTTGCAGTACGTC. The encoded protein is CASSWTGLQYV.

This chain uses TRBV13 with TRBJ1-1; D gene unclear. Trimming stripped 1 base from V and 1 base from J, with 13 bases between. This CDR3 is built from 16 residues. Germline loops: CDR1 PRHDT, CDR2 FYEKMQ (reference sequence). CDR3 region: CASSLDLGTKNTEAFF. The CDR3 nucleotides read TGTGCCAGCAGCTTAGATCTCGGCACTAAGAACACTGAAGCTTTCTTT.

In DNA, the CDR3 is TGTGCCAGCAGTTTGCGAAATCAGCCCCAGCATTTT. Translating gives CASSLRNQPQHF. The chain couples TRBV6-5 to TRBJ1-5; D unresolved. Germline CDR1 MNHEY, CDR2 SVGAGI. With 4 bases removed from V and 4 bases from J, the gap between germline ends came to 5 bases. The length of the CDR3 is 12 residues.

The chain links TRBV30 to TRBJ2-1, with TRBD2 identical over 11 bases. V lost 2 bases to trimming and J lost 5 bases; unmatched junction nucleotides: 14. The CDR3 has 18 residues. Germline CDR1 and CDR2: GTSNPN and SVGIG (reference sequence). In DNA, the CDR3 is TGTGCCTGGAGTAAACGAGGACTAGCGGGTTTATCAAACAATGAGCAGTTCTTC. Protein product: CAWSKRGLAGLSNNEQFF.

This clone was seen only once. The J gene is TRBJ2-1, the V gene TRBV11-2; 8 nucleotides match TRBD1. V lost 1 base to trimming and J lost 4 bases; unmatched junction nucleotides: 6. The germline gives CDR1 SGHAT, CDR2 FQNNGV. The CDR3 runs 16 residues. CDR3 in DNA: TGTGCCAGCAGCTTAGGAGCAGGGGGCCCATACAATGAGCAGTTCTTC. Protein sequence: CASSLGAGGPYNEQFF.

The CDR3 reads CASSPTKNTEAFF. CDR3 sequence (DNA): TGCGCCAGCAGCCCTACGAAGAACACTGAAGCTTTCTTT. This chain uses TRBV4-1 with TRBJ1-1; D gene unclear. The CDR3 loop spans 13 amino acids. The germline V gene has CDR1 MGHRA and CDR2 YSYEKL. Trimming stripped 4 bases from V and 1 base from J, with 7 bases between.

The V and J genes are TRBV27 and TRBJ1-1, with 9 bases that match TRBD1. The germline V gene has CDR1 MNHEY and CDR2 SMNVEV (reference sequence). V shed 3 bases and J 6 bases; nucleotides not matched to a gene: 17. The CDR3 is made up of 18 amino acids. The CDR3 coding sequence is TGTGCCAGCAGTTTTCGAGGGGACAGGGTGGTACGGTCCCCTGAAGCTTTCTTT. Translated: CASSFRGDRVVRSPEAFF.

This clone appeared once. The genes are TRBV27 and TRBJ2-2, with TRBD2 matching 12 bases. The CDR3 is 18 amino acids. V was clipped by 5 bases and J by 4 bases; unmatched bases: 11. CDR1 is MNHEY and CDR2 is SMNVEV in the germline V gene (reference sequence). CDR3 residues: CASSDRTSGTPLTGELFF. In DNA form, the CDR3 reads TGTGCCAGCAGTGATCGGACTAGCGGGACACCGCTCACCGGGGAGCTGTTTTTT.

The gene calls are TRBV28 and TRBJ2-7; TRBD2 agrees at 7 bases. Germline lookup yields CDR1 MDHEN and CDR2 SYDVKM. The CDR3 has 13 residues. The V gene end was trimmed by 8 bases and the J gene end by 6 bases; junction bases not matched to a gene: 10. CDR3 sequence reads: CASFGGSGPEQYF. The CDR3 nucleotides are TGTGCCAGCTTCGGGGGGTCGGGGCCCGAGCAGTACTTC. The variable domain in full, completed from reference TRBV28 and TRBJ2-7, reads DVKVTQSSRYLVKRTGEKVFLECVQDMDHENMFWYRQDPGLGLRLIYFSYDVKMKEKGDIPEGYSVSREKKERFSLILESASTNQTSMYLCASFGGSGPEQYFGPGTRLTVT.

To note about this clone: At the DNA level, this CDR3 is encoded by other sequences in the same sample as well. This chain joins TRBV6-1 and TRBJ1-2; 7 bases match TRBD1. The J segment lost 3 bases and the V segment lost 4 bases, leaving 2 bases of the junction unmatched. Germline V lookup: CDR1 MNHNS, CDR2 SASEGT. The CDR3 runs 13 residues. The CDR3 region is CASSGDSHYGYTF. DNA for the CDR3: TGTGCCAGCAGTGGGGACAGTCACTATGGCTACACCTTC.

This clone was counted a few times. CDR3 residues: CASSLARRETQYF. DNA of the CDR3: TGCGCCAGCAGCTTGGCAAGGCGGGAGACCCAGTACTTC. The chain combines TRBV5-1 with TRBJ2-5; no definite D call. Germline CDR1 reads SGHRS; CDR2 reads YFSETQ. V gave up 0 bases and J gave up 5 bases, with 8 bases separating them. This CDR3 spans 13 amino acids.

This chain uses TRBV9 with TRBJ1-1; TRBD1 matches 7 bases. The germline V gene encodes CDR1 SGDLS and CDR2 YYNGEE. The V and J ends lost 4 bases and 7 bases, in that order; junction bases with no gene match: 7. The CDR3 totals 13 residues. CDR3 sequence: CASSQGVGIEAFF. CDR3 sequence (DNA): TGTGCCAGCAGCCAGGGGGTTGGCATTGAAGCTTTCTTT.

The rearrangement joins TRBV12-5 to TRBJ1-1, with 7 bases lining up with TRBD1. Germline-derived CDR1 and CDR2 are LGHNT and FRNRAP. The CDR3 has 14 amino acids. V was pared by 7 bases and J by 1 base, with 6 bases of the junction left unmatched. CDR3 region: CASALDRANTEAFF. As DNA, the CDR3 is TGTGCTAGTGCTTTAGACAGGGCGAACACTGAAGCTTTCTTT. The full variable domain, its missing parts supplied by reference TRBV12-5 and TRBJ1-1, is DARVTQTPRHKVTEMGQEVTMRCQPILGHNTVFWYRQTMMQGLELLAYFRNRAPLDDSGMPKDRFSAEMPDATLATLKIQPSEPRDSAVYFCASALDRANTEAFFGQGTRLTVV.

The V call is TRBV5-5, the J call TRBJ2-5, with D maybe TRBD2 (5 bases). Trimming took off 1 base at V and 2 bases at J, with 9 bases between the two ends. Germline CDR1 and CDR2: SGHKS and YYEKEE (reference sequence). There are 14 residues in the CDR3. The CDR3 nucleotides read TGTGCCAGCAGCTTGTCTAGCCCTCAAGAGACCCAGTACTTC. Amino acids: CASSLSSPQETQYF.

The CDR3 region has the DNA TGTGCCAGCAGCTTAGAGGGAGTAGCCTACGAGCAGTACTTC. Protein: CASSLEGVAYEQYF. The genes are TRBV7-9 and TRBJ2-7; TRBD2 is a possible D gene (5 bases). Germline V gene sequence: CDR1 SEHNR, CDR2 FQNEAQ (reference sequence). The CDR3 is 14 residues long. V lost 1 base and J lost 2, with 9 bases in between.

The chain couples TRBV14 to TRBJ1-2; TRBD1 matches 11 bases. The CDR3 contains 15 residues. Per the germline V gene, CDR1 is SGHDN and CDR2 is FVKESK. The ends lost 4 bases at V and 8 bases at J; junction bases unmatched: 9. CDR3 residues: CASSPRDRGFRGYTF. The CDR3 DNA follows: TGTGCCAGCAGCCCCCGGGACAGGGGGTTTCGGGGCTACACCTTC.

Here the CDR3 DNA reads TGTGCCAGCAGCTTGGCCAGTGGGACAGGGGTTAATGAAAAACTGTTTTTT. Encoded protein: CASSLASGTGVNEKLFF. This chain connects TRBV5-8 to TRBJ1-4; 10 nucleotides align to TRBD1. The germline gives CDR1 SGHTS, CDR2 YDEGEE. V gave up 0 bases and J gave up 4 bases; unmatched junction bases: 6. CDR3 length: 17 residues.

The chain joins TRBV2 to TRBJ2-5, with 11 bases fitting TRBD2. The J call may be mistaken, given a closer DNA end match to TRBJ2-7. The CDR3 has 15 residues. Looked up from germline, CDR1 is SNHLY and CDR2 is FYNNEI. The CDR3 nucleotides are TGTGCCAGCAGGGATCCAGGGACTAGCGGCTACGAGCAGTACTTC. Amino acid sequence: CASRDPGTSGYEQYF.

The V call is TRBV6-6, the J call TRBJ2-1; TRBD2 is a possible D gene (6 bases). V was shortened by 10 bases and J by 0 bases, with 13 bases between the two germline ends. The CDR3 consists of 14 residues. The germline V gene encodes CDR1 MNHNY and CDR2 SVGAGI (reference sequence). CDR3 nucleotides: TGTGCCATCCGGGACTCCGACTCCTACAATGAGCAGTTCTTC. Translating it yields CAIRDSDSYNEQFF.

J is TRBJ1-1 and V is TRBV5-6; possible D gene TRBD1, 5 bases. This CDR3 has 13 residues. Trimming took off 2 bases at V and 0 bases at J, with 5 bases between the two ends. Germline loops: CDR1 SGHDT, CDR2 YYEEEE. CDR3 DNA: TGTGCCAGCAGCTTCAGGGTGAACACTGAAGCTTTCTTT. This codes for CASSFRVNTEAFF.

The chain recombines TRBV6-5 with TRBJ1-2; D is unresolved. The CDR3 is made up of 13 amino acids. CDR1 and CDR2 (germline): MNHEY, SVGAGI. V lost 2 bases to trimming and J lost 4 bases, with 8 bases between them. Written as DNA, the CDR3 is TGTGCCAGCAGTTACGAGGGAGTCTATGGCTACACCTTC. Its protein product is CASSYEGVYGYTF.

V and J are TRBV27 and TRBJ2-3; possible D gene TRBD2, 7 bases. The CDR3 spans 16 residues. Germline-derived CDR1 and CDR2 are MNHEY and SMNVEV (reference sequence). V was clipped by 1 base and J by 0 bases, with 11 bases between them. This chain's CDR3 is CASSLWAGASTDTQYF. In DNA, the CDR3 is TGTGCCAGCAGTTTATGGGCGGGGGCTAGCACAGATACGCAGTATTTT.

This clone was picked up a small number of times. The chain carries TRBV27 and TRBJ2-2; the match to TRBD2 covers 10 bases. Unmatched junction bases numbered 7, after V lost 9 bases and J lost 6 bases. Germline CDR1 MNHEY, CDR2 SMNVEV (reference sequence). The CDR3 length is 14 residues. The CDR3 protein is CASGLAGVSGELFF. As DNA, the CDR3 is TGTGCCAGTGGGCTAGCGGGAGTGTCCGGGGAGCTGTTTTTT.

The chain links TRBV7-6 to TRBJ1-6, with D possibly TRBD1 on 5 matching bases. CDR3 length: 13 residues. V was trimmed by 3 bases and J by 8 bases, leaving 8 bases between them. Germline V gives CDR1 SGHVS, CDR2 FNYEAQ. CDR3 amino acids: CASSFDSDSPLHF. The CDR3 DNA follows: TGTGCCAGCAGCTTCGACAGCGATTCACCCCTCCACTTT.